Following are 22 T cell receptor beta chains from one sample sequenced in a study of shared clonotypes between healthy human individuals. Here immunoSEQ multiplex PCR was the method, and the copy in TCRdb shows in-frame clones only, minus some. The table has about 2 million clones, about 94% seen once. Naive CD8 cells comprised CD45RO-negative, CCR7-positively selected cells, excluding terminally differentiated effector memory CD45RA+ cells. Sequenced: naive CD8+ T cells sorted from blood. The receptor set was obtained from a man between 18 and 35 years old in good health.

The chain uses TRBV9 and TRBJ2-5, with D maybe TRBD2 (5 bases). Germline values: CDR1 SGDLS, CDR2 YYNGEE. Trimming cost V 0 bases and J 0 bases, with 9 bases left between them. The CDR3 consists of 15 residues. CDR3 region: CASSVASGYQETQYF. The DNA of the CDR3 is TGTGCCAGCAGCGTAGCTTCGGGGTACCAAGAGACCCAGTACTTC.

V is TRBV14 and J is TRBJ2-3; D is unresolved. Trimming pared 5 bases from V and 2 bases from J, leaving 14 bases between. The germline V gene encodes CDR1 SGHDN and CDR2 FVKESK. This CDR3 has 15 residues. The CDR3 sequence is CASSSFSRLTDTQYF. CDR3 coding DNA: TGTGCCAGCAGCTCGTTCTCAAGGCTCACAGATACGCAGTATTTT.

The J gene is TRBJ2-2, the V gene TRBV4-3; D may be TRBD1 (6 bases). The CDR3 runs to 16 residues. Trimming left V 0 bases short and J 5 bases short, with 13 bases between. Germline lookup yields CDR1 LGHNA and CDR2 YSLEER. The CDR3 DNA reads TGCGCCAGCAGCCAAGAGGGCAACAGGGTGACCGGGGAGCTGTTTTTT. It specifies CASSQEGNRVTGELFF.

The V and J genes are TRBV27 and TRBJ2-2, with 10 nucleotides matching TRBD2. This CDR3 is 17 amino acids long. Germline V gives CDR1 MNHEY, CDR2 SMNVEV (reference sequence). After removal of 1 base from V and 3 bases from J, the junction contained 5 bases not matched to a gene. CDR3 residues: CASSLFLAGDYTGELFF. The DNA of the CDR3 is TGTGCCAGCAGTTTATTTCTAGCGGGGGATTACACCGGGGAGCTGTTTTTT.

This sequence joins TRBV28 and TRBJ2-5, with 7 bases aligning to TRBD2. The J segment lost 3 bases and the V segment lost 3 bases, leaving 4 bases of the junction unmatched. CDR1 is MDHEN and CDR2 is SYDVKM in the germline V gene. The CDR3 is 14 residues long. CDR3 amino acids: CASSLLAVKETQYF. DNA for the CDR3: TGTGCCAGCAGTTTGCTAGCGGTTAAAGAGACCCAGTACTTC.

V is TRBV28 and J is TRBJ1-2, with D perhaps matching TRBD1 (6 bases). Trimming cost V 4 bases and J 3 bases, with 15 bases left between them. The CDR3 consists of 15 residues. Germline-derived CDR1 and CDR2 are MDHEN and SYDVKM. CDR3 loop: CASSSWDNFDYGYTF. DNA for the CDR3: TGTGCCAGCAGTTCCTGGGACAACTTTGACTATGGCTACACCTTC.

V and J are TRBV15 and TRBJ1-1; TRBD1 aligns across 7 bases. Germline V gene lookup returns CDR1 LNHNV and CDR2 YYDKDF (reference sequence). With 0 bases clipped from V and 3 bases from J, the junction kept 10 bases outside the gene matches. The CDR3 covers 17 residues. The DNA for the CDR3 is TGTGCCACCAGCAGAGATTATGGAGGACAGGACTACACTGAAGCTTTCTTT. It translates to CATSRDYGGQDYTEAFF. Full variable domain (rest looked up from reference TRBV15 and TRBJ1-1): DAMVIQNPRYQVTQFGKPVTLSCSQTLNHNVMYWYQQKSSQAPKLLFHYYDKDFNNEADTPDNFQSRRPNTSFCFLDIRSPGLGDTAMYLCATSRDYGGQDYTEAFFGQGTRLTVV.

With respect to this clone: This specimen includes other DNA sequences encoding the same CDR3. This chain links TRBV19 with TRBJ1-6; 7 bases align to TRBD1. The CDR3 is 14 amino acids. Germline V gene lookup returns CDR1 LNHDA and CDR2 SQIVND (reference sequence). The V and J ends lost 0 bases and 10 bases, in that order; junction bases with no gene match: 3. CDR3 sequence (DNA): TGTGCCAGTAGTATAGAAGGGGGCGGATCACCCCTCCACTTT. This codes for CASSIEGGGSPLHF.

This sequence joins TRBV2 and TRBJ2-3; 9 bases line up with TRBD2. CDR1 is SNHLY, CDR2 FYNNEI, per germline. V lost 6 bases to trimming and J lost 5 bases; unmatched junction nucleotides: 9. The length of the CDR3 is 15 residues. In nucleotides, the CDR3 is TGTGCCAGCAGGTGGACTAGCGAAGTGATAGATACGCAGTATTTT. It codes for CASRWTSEVIDTQYF.

CDR3 sequence reads: CASSLRGAGEDGYTF. As DNA, the CDR3 is TGTGCCAGCAGCTTAAGGGGCGCAGGGGAAGATGGCTACACCTTC. The chain links TRBV13 to TRBJ1-2; D possibly corresponds to TRBD1 (6 bases). V was trimmed by 2 bases and J by 6 bases, leaving 16 bases between them. CDR3 length equals 15 residues. From germline, CDR1 is PRHDT and CDR2 FYEKMQ (reference sequence).

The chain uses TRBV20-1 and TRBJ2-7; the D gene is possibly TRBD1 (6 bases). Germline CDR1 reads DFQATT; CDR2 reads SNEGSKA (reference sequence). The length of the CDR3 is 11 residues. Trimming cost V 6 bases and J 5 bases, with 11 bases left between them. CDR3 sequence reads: CSASRGHEQYF. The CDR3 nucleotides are TGCAGTGCCAGCAGGGGCCACGAGCAGTACTTC.

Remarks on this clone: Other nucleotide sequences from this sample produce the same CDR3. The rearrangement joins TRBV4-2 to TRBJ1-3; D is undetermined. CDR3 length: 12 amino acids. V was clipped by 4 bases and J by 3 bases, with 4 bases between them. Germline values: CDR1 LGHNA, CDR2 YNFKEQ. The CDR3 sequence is CASSPGGNTIYF. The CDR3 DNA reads TGTGCCAGCAGCCCAGGTGGAAACACCATATATTTT.

CDR3 sequence: CASRGPGQGFWALHF. CDR3 bases: TGTGCCAGCAGAGGACCGGGACAGGGGTTTTGGGCCCTCCACTTT. The V call is TRBV25-1, the J call TRBJ1-6; TRBD1 matches 10 bases. This CDR3 is built from 15 residues. In germline, CDR1 is MGHDK, CDR2 SYGVNS. With 6 bases clipped from V and 14 bases from J, the junction kept 13 bases outside the gene matches.

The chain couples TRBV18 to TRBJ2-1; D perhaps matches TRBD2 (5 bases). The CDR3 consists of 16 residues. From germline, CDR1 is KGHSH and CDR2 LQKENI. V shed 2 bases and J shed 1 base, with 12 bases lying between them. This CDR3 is CASSPGEYGSYNEQFF. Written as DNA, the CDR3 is TGTGCCAGCTCACCAGGGGAGTATGGGTCCTACAATGAGCAGTTCTTC.

For the CDR3, the DNA is TGTGCCAGCAGCTTAGAGTTTGGGGGCAGGGAGACCCAGTACTTC. This gives the protein CASSLEFGGRETQYF. The rearrangement uses TRBV7-6 and TRBJ2-5; tentatively, D is TRBD1 (6 bases). Germline CDR1 is SGHVS and CDR2 is FNYEAQ. Between the trimmed V and J ends, which lost 1 base and 5 bases, there was a span of 14 bases. The CDR3 runs 15 residues.

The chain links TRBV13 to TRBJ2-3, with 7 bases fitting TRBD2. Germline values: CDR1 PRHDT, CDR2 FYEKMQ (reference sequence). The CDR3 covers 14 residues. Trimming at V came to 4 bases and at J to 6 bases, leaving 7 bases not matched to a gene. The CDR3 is CASSSRGVGDTQYF. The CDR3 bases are TGTGCCAGCAGCTCCCGGGGGGTCGGGGATACGCAGTATTTT.

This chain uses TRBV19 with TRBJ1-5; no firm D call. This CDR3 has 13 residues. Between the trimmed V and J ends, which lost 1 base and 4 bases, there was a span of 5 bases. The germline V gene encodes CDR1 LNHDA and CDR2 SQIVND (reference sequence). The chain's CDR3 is CASSIGANQPQHF. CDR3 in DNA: TGTGCCAGTAGTATAGGGGCAAATCAGCCCCAGCATTTT.

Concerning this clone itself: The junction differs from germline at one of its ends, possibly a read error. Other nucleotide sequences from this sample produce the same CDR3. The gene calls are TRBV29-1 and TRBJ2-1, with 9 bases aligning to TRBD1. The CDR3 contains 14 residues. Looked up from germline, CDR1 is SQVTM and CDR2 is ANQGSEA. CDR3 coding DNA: TGCAGCGTCGAAGGGACAGGGACCTACAATGAGCAGTTCTTC. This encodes CSVEGTGTYNEQFF.

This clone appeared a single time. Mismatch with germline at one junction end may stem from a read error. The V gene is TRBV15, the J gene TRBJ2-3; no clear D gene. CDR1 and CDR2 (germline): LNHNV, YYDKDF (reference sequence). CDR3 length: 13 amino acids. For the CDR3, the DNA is TGTGCCACCAGCCGAGATATCACAGATACGCAGTATTTT. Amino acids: CATSRDITDTQYF.

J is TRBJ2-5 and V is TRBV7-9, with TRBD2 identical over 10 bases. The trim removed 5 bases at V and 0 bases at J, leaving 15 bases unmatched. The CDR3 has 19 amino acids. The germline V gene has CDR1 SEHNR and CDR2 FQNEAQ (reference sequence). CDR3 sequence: CASSVPGVSGGSYQETQYF. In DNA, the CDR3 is TGTGCCAGCAGCGTACCCGGAGTTAGCGGGGGGTCGTACCAAGAGACCCAGTACTTC.

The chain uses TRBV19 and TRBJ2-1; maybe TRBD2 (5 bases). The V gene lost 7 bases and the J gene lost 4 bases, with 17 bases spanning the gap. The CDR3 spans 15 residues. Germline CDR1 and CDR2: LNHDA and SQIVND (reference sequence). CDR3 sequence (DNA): TGTGCCAGTACCCCTCAGGCTGAGGGATACAATGAGCAGTTCTTC. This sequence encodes CASTPQAEGYNEQFF. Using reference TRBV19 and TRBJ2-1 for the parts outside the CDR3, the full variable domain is DGGITQSPKYLFRKEGQNVTLSCEQNLNHDAMYWYRQDPGQGLRLIYYSQIVNDFQKGDIAEGYSVSREKKESFPLTVTSAQKNPTAFYLCASTPQAEGYNEQFFGPGTRLTVL.

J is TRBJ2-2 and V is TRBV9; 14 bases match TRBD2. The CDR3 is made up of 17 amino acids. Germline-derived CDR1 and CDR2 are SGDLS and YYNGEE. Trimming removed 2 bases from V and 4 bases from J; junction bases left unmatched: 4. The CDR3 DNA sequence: TGTGCCAGCAGCGTGAAGGGACTAGCGGGAGTCACCGGGGAGCTGTTTTTT. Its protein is CASSVKGLAGVTGELFF. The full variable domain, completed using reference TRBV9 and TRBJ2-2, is DSGVTQTPKHLITATGQRVTLRCSPRSGDLSVYWYQQSLDQGLQFLIQYYNGEERAKGNILERFSAQQFPDLHSELNLSSLELGDSALYFCASSVKGLAGVTGELFFGEGSRLTVL.